A selection of T cell receptor beta chains follows, all from one sample in a study of beta chain features in type 1 diabetes. This table comes from immunoSEQ multiplex PCR, and its TCRdb copy is limited to in-frame clones, with some not included. The table includes about 110,000 clones, roughly 43% detected once. The sample taken for sequencing was stem cell memory CD4+ T cells from blood. These receptor sequences come from a woman aged 18-29 years in good health. Both conserved end residues are part of each CDR3. The D gene is left open where the match is weak. Part of the rows lack a size; the others show once, few, many or a class for expanded clones.

TRBD1	TRBV7-9	TRBJ2-2	NA	TGTGCCAGCAGCCCCGGACAGGGGGTGAGGAACACCGGGGAGCTGTTTTTT	CASSPGQGVRNTGELFF
TRBD2	TRBV28	TRBJ2-2	NA	TGTGCCAGCAGTTTGGGACTAGCGGGTGGGGCCGGGGAGCTGTTTTTT	CASSLGLAGGAGELFF
NA	TRBV7-8	TRBJ1-2	NA	TGTGCCAGCAGCCCCTGGACAGAGCAGAGCTACACCTTC	CASSPWTEQSYTF
TRBD1	TRBV7-9	TRBJ2-5	NA	TGTGCCAGCAGCCCCCACGGACAGGGGGCCGCAAAGACCCAGTACTTC	CASSPHGQGAAKTQYF
NA	TRBV10-3	TRBJ2-3	few	TGTGCCATCAGTGGGGCTAGCAGACCCACAGATACGCAGTATTTT	CAISGASRPTDTQYF
TRBD1	TRBV5-1	TRBJ2-5	few	TGCGCCAGCAGCTCAGTACCGGGACAGGGAAGCCAAGAGACCCAGTACTTC	CASSSVPGQGSQETQYF
TRBD1	TRBV6-1	TRBJ1-1	NA	TGTGCCAGCAGTGCTCGACAGGGGGCAAGATGGAACACTGAAGCTTTCTTT	CASSARQGARWNTEAFF
NA	TRBV5-4	TRBJ2-2	few	TGTGCCAGCAGCCAGGGGCGGCGAGGGGCTACCGGGGAGCTGTTTTTT	CASSQGRRGATGELFF
TRBD2	TRBV4-2	TRBJ2-3	NA	TGTGCCAGCAGCCTGGGGGGGACTCTGCAAGATACGCAGTATTTT	CASSLGGTLQDTQYF
NA	TRBV7-9	TRBJ2-7	few	TGTGCCAGCAGCTTAACGGCAGGATTCACCTACGAGCAGTACTTC	CASSLTAGFTYEQYF
TRBD2	TRBV7-9	TRBJ2-7	NA	TGTGCCAGCAGCTCCGTAGCGGGCTTAACCTACGAGCAGTACTTC	CASSSVAGLTYEQYF
NA	TRBV19	TRBJ2-7	NA	TGTGCCAGTAGTCGAGGGAACTCCTACGAGCAGTACTTC	CASSRGNSYEQYF
TRBD2	TRBV4-1	TRBJ2-1	few	TGCGCCAGCAGCCTCGGGACTAGAGTTGAGGTGGAGCAGTTCTTC	CASSLGTRVEVEQFF
TRBD2	TRBV30	TRBJ2-7	few	TGTGCCTGGAGTGTACCTCACCCCTTAGCGGGAGGGCCTAACGAGCAGTACTTC	CAWSVPHPLAGGPNEQYF
NA	TRBV29-1	TRBJ1-1	NA	TGCAGCGTTCTCTGGCTCATTGGGAGTTCTGCGACTGAAGCTTTCTTT	CSVLWLIGSSATEAFF
TRBD2	TRBV11-2	TRBJ2-1	few	TGTGCCAGCAGCGTAGGGCTAGCGGGAGGTCATGAGCAGTTCTTC	CASSVGLAGGHEQFF
NA	TRBV18	TRBJ2-1	few	TGTGCCAGCTCACCAAGAGGGCTGGATGAGCAGTTCTTC	CASSPRGLDEQFF
TRBD1	TRBV18	TRBJ2-6	NA	TGTGCCAGCTCAACCTCGTCTCCGACAGGGGCTGGGGCCAACGTCCTGACTTTC	CASSTSSPTGAGANVLTF
TRBD1	TRBV29-1	TRBJ1-2	few	TGCAGCGTTCGAAAAGGAGAGGGGGCGAACTATGGCTACACCTTC	CSVRKGEGANYGYTF
NA	TRBV5-1	TRBJ2-5	few	TGCGCCAGCGGCTATACTCAAGAGACCCAGTACTTC	CASGYTQETQYF
NA	TRBV2	TRBJ2-7	few	TGTGCCAGCAATAGGCAGGGGCCCGGCGAGCAGTACTTC	CASNRQGPGEQYF
NA	TRBV28	TRBJ2-7	NA	TGTGCCAGCGGCAAAAGGGGGCTAGCGGGCCTTTACGAGCAGTACTTC	CASGKRGLAGLYEQYF
TRBD1	TRBV11-1	TRBJ2-7	few	TGTGCCAGCAGCCCTGGACAGGGTACGTACGAGCAGTACTTC	CASSPGQGTYEQYF
TRBD2	TRBV18	TRBJ2-7	NA	TGTGCCAGCTCAAGGGGGAGCGGGAGCTACGAGCAGTACTTC	CASSRGSGSYEQYF
NA	TRBV18	TRBJ1-1	NA	TGTGCCAGCTCACCAGGTAGGGGGACGAACACTGAAGCTTTCTTT	CASSPGRGTNTEAFF
TRBD2	TRBV27	TRBJ2-1	NA	TGTGCCAGCAGTCCGATAGCGGGGCTGAGCTCCTACAATGAGCAGTTCTTC	CASSPIAGLSSYNEQFF
NA	TRBV28	TRBJ2-3	few	TGTGCCAGCCGACTGAGGACCCCGGGACTGAGCACAGATACGCAGTATTTT	CASRLRTPGLSTDTQYF
NA	TRBV7-9	TRBJ2-1	few	TGTGCCAGCAGCTTATCGGGTGAGCAGTTCTTC	CASSLSGEQFF
NA	TRBV27	TRBJ1-2	few	TGTGCCAGCAGTTTACCAGGGTCCCATGGCTACACCTTC	CASSLPGSHGYTF
NA	TRBV7-6	TRBJ2-2	once	TGTGCCAGCAGCCCGAGAGGGCACACCGGGGAGCTGTTTTTT	CASSPRGHTGELFF
TRBD2	TRBV7-2	TRBJ2-7	few	TGTGCCAGCAGGACGGCTAGCGGGAGCTCCTACGAGCAGTACTTC	CASRTASGSSYEQYF
NA	TRBV19	TRBJ2-1	NA	TGTGCCAGTAGTATCCCGAGACAGGAAAATGAGCAGTTCTTC	CASSIPRQENEQFF
TRBD2	TRBV9	TRBJ2-1	NA	TGTGCCAGCAGCCCCACCCGGACTAGCGGGGACAATGAGCAGTTCTTC	CASSPTRTSGDNEQFF
TRBD2	TRBV19	TRBJ2-1	NA	TGTGCCAGTTCTGGACTAGTCGCCAACGAGCAGTTCTTC	CASSGLVANEQFF
TRBD1	TRBV18	TRBJ1-2	NA	TGTGCCAGCTCACCTATGGGACAGGGTTATGGCTACACCTTC	CASSPMGQGYGYTF
TRBD2	TRBV5-1	TRBJ2-1	NA	TGCGCCAGCAGTTTCTTACTAGCGGGAGCCAATGAGCAGTTCTTC	CASSFLLAGANEQFF
TRBD2	TRBV19	TRBJ2-5	NA	TGTGCCAGTAGTATAGATCTGAAAGGACTAGCGAGAGAGACCCAGTACTTC	CASSIDLKGLARETQYF
TRBD1	TRBV7-9	TRBJ1-3	NA	TGTGCCAGCAGCCCGGGACAGAGCCCTGGAAACACCATATATTTT	CASSPGQSPGNTIYF
NA	TRBV19	TRBJ2-3	NA	TGTGCCAGTATGCGCTATAGCACAGATACGCAGTATTTT	CASMRYSTDTQYF
NA	TRBV5-5	TRBJ2-5	NA	TGTGCCAGCAGCCGGGTCCGCGGGGAAGAGACCCAGTACTTC	CASSRVRGEETQYF
TRBD2	TRBV12-5	TRBJ2-1	NA	TGTGCTAGTGGTTTACAGGGACTAGCGAAGGGCAATGAGCAGTTCTTC	CASGLQGLAKGNEQFF
NA	TRBV10-2	TRBJ1-5	NA	TGCGCCAGCAGTGGATACCGGTTCAATCAGCCCCAGCATTTT	CASSGYRFNQPQHF
NA	TRBV7-9	TRBJ2-7	NA	TGTGCCAGCAGCTTAGAGAGGTACGAGCAGTACTTC	CASSLERYEQYF
NA	TRBV18	TRBJ1-2	NA	TGTGCCAGCTCACCAGATAGGAAGGGGGTGTCTGGCTACACCTTC	CASSPDRKGVSGYTF
TRBD1	TRBV29-1	TRBJ1-4	few	TGCAGCGGGATGGACAGGGCTAAGGAAAAACTGTTTTTT	CSGMDRAKEKLFF
NA	TRBV15	TRBJ1-2	NA	TGTGCCACCAGCAGAGATGTGGGGAAAAGGGGATATGGCTACACCTTC	CATSRDVGKRGYGYTF
TRBD1	TRBV11-2	TRBJ1-2	NA	TGTGCCAGCAGCTTAGGATCGGGACAGGGAGGCTACACCTTC	CASSLGSGQGGYTF
TRBD2	TRBV5-4	TRBJ2-1	NA	TGTGCCAGCAGTCTGGGGGGGGACTTCTGGAATGAGCAGTTCTTC	CASSLGGDFWNEQFF
NA	TRBV7-2	TRBJ2-1	NA	TGTGCCAGCAGGTACTCCGGGACTCGGATCCATGAGCAGTTCTTC	CASRYSGTRIHEQFF
NA	TRBV7-8	TRBJ2-3	NA	TGTGCCAGCAGCTTGGTGGCGGGACCCTGGGGTGCGCAGTATTTT	CASSLVAGPWGAQYF
NA	TRBV28	TRBJ2-7	NA	TGTGCCAGCAGTTTACAGGGCAAGCCGAGGTCTCACGAGCAGTACTTC	CASSLQGKPRSHEQYF
NA	TRBV6-1	TRBJ1-5	few	TGTGCCAGCAGTGAAGGGCCAGGGTGGAATCAGCCCCAGCATTTT	CASSEGPGWNQPQHF
TRBD2	TRBV7-2	TRBJ2-3	NA	TGTGCCAGCAGCCTCAGACTAGCGGGACCCACAGATACGCAGTATTTT	CASSLRLAGPTDTQYF
TRBD2	TRBV7-2	TRBJ2-1	NA	TGTGCCAGCAGCCCCCGTGGGAGCGGGGGGGAGGATGAGCAGTTCTTC	CASSPRGSGGEDEQFF
NA	TRBV7-2	TRBJ1-5	NA	TGTGCCAGCAGCTTATGGCAACAGGCTCGACCCCAGCATTTT	CASSLWQQARPQHF